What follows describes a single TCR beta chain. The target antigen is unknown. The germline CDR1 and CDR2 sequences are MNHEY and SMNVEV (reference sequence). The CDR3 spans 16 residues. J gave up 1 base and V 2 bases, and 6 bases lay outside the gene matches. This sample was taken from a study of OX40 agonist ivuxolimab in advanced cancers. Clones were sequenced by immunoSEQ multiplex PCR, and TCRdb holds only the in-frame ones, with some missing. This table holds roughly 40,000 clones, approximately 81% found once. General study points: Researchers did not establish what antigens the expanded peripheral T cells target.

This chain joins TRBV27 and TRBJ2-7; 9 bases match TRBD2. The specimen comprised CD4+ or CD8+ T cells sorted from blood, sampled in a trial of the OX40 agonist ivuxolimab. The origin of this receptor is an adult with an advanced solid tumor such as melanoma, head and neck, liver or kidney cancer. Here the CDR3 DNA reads TGTGCCAGCAGTTTAAGAGCTAGCGGGACGTCCTACGAGCAGTACTTC. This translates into CASSLRASGTSYEQYF.